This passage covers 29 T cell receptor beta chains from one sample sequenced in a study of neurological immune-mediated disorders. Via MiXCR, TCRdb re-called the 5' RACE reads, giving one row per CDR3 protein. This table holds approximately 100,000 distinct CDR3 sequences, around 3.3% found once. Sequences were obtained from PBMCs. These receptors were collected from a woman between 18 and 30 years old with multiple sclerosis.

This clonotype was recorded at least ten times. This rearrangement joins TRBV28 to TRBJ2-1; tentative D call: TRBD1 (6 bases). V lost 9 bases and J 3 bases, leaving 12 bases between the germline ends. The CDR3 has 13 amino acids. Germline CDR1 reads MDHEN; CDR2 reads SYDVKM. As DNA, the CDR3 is TGTGCCAGTTTGGGGGCATTCTACAATGAGCAGTTCTTC. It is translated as CASLGAFYNEQFF.

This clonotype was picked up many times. CDR3 sequence reads: CASSTGAFSGNTIYF. CDR3 coding DNA: TGCGCCAGCAGCACCGGGGCTTTCTCTGGAAACACCATATATTTT. The chain is built from TRBV5-1 and TRBJ1-3; perhaps TRBD1 as D (5 bases). CDR3 length equals 15 residues. V was trimmed by 4 bases and J by 0 bases, leaving 11 bases between them. Germline CDR1 SGHRS, CDR2 YFSETQ.

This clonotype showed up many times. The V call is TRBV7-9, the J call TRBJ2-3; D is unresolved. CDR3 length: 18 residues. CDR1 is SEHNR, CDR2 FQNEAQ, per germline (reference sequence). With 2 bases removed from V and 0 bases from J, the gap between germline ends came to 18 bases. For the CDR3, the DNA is TGTGCCAGCAGCTTAAAGGCAGGTCAAGCCCCTAGCACAGATACGCAGTATTTT. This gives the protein CASSLKAGQAPSTDTQYF.

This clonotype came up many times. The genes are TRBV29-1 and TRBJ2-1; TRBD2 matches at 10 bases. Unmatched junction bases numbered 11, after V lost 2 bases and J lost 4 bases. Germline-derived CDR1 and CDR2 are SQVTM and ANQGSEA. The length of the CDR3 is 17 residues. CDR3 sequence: CSVEITSGTYFYNEQFF. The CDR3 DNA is TGCAGCGTTGAAATAACTAGCGGGACCTATTTTTACAATGAGCAGTTCTTC.

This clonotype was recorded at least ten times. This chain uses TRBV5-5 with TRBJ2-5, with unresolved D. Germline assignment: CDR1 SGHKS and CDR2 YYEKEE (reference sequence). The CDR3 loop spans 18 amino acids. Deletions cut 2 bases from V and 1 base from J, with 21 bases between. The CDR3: CASSFSERSRISQETQYF. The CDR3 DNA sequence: TGTGCCAGCAGCTTTAGTGAGAGGAGCCGAATCTCCCAAGAGACCCAGTACTTC.

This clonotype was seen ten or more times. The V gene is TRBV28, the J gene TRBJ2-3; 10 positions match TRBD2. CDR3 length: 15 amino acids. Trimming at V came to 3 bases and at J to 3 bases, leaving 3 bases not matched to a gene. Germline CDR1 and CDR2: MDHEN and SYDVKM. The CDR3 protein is CASSLQREGTDTQYF. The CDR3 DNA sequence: TGTGCCAGCAGTTTGCAGCGGGAGGGGACAGATACGCAGTATTTT.

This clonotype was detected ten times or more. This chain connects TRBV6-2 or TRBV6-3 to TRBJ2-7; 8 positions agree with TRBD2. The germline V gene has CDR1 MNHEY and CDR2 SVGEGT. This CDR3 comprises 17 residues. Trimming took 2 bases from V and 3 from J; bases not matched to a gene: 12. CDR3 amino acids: CASSYVKELADLYEQYF. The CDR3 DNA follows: TGTGCCAGCAGTTACGTAAAGGAACTAGCGGACCTCTACGAGCAGTACTTC.

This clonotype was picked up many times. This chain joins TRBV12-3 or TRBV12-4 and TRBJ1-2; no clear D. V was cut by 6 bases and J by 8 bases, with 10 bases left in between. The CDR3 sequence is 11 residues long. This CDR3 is CASSPLSGYTF. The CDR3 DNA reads TGTGCCAGCAGCCCGCTGTCGGGCTACACCTTC.

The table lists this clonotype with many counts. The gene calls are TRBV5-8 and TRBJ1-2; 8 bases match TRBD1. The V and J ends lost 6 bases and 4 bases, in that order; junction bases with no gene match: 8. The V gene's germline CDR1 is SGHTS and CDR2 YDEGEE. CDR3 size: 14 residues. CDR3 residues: CASILPQGAYGYTF. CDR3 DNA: TGTGCCAGCATTCTCCCCCAGGGGGCCTATGGCTACACCTTC.

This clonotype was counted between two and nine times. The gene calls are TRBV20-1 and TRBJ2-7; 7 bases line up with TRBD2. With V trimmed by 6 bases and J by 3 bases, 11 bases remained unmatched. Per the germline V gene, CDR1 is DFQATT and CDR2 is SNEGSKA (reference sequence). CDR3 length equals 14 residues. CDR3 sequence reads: CSAPFRAGVYEQYF. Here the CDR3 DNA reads TGCAGTGCCCCCTTCCGTGCGGGAGTCTACGAGCAGTACTTC.

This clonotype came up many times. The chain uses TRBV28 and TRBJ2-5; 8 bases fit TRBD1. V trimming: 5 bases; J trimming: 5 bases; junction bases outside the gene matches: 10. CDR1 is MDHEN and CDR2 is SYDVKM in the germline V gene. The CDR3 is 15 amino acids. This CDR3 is CASSATQGARETQYF. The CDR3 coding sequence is TGTGCCAGCAGTGCCACCCAGGGGGCAAGGGAGACCCAGTACTTC.

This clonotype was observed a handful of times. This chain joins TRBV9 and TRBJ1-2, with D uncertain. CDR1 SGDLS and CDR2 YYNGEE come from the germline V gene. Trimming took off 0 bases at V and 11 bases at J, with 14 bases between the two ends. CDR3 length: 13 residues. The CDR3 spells CASSVEDGLLYTF. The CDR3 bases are TGTGCCAGCAGCGTAGAAGACGGGCTTCTTTACACCTTC.

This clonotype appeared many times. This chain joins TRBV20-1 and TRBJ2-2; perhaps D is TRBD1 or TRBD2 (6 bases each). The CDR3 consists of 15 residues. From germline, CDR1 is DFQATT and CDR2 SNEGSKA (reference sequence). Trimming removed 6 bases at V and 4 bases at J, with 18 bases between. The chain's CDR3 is CSAPRGGGFTGELFF. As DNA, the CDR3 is TGCAGTGCCCCCCGAGGGGGAGGCTTCACCGGGGAGCTGTTTTTT.

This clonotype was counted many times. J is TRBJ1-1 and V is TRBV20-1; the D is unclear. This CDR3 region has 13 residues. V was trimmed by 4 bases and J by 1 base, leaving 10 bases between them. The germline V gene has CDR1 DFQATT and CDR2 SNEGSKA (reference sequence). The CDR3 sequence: CSATALGNTEAFF. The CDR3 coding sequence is TGCAGTGCTACCGCTCTGGGGAACACTGAAGCTTTCTTT.

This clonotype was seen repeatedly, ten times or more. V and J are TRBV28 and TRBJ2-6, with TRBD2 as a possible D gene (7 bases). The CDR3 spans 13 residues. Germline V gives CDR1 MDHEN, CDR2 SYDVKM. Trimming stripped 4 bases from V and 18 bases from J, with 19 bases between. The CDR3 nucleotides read TGTGCCAGCAGTTCTATACTCAGGGGAGGGGAGACTTTC. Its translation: CASSSILRGGETF. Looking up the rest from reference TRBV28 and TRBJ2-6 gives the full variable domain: DVKVTQSSRYLVKRTGEKVFLECVQDMDHENMFWYRQDPGLGLRLIYFSYDVKMKEKGDIPEGYSVSREKKERFSLILESASTNQTSMYLCASSSILRGGETFGAGSRLTVL.

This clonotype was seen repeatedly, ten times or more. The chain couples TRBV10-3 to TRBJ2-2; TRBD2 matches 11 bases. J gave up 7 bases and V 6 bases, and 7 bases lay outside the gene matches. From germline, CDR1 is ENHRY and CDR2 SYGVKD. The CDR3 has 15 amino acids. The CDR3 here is CAIRLAGVQGGELFF. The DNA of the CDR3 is TGTGCCATCAGACTAGCGGGAGTCCAGGGCGGGGAGCTGTTTTTT.

The CDR3 bases are TGCGCCAGCAGCTTTCGGATGAACACTGAAGCTTTCTTT. This encodes CASSFRMNTEAFF. The rearrangement links TRBV5-1 to TRBJ1-1; D unclear. V lost 2 bases to trimming and J lost 0 bases, with 5 bases between them. Germline V lookup: CDR1 SGHRS, CDR2 YFSETQ. The CDR3 covers 13 residues.

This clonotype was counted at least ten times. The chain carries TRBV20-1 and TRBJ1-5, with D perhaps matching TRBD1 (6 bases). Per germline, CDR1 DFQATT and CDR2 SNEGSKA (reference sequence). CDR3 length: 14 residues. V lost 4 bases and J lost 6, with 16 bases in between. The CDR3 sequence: CSAKPGGESQPQHF. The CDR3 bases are TGCAGTGCTAAGCCCGGGGGCGAAAGTCAGCCCCAGCATTTT.

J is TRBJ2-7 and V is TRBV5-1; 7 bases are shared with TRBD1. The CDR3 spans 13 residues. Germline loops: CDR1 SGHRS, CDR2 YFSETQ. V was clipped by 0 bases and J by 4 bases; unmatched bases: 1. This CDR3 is CASSLAQGYEQYF. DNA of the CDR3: TGCGCCAGCAGCTTGGCACAGGGGTACGAGCAGTACTTC.

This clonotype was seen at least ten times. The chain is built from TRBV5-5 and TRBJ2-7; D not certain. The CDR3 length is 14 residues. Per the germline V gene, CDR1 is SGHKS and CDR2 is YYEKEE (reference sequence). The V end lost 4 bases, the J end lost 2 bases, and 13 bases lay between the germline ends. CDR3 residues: CASSLMGIAYEQYF. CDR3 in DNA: TGTGCCAGCAGCCTGATGGGGATCGCCTACGAGCAGTACTTC.

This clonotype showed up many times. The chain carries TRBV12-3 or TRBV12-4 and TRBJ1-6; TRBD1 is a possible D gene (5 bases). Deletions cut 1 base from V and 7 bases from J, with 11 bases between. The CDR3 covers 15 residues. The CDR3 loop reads CASSLDRQGNSPLHF. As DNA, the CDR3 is TGTGCCAGCAGTTTAGATCGGCAGGGAAATTCACCCCTCCACTTT.

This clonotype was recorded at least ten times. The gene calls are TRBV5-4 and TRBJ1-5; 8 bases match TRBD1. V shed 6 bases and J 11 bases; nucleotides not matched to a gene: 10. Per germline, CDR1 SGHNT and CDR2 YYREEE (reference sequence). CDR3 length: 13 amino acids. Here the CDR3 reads CASIDRGNTAQHF. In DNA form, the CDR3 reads TGTGCCAGCATCGACAGGGGCAACACGGCCCAGCATTTT.

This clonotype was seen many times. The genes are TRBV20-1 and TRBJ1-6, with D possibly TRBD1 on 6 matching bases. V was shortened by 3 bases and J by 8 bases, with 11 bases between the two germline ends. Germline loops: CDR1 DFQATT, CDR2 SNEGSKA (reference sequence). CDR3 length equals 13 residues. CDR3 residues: CSASRGVYSPLHF. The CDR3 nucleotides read TGCAGTGCTAGCAGGGGAGTTTATTCACCCCTCCACTTT.

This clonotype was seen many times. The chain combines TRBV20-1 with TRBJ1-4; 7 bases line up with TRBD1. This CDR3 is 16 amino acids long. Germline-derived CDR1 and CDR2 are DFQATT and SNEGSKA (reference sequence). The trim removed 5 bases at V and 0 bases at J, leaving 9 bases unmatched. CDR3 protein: CSAEDRAEATNEKLFF. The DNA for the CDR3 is TGCAGTGCTGAAGACAGGGCAGAGGCAACTAATGAAAAACTGTTTTTT.

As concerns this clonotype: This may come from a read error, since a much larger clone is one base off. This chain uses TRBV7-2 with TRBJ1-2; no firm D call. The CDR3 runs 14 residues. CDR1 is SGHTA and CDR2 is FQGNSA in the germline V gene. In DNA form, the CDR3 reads TGTGCCGGCAGCCCGCTTCCTCCAAACTATGGCTACACCTTC. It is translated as CAGSPLPPNYGYTF.

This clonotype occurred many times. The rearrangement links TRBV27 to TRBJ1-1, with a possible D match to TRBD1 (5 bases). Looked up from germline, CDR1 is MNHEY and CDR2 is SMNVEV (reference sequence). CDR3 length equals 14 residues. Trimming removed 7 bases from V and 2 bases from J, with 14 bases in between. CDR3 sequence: CASTPVGQNTEAFF. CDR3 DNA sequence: TGTGCCAGCACCCCGGTGGGGCAAAACACTGAAGCTTTCTTT.

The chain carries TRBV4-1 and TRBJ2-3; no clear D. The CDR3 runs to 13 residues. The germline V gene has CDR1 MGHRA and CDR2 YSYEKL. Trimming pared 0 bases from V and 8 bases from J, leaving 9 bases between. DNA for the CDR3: TGCGCCAGCAGCCAAGAAACCCCGAGTACGCAGTATTTT. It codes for CASSQETPSTQYF.

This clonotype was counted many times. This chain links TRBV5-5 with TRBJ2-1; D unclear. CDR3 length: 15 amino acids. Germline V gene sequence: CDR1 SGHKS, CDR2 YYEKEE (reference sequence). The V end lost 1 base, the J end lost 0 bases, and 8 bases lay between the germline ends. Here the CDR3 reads CASSLLWSSYNEQFF. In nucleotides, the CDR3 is TGTGCCAGCAGCTTGCTCTGGAGCTCCTACAATGAGCAGTTCTTC.

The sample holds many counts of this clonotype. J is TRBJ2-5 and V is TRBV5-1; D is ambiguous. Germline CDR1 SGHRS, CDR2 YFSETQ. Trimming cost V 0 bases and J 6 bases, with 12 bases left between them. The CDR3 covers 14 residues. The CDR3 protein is CASSLGGLDKTQYF. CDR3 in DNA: TGCGCCAGCAGCTTGGGTGGTCTAGACAAGACCCAGTACTTC.